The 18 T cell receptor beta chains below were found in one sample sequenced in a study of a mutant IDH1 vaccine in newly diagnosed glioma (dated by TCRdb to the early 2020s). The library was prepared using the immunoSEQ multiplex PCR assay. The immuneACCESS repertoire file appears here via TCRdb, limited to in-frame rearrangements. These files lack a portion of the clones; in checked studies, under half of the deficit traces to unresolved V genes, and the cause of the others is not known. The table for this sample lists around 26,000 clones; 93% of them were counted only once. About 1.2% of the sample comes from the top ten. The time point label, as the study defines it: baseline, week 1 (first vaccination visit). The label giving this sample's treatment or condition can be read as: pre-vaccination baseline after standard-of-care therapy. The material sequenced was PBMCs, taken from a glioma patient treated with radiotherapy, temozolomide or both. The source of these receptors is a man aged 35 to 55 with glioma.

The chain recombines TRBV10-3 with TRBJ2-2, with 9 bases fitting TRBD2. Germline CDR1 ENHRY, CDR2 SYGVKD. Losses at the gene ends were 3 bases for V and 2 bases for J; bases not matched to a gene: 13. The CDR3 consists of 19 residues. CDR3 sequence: CAISEIASGIPGNTGELFF. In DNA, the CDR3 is TGTGCCATCAGTGAAATTGCTAGCGGGATTCCCGGAAACACCGGGGAGCTGTTTTTT.

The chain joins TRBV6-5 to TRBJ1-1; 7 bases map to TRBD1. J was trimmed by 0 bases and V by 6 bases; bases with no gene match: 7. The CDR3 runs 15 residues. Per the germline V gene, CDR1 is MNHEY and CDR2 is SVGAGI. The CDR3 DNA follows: TGTGCCAGCAGCAAGCAGACAGGGCTGAACACTGAAGCTTTCTTT. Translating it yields CASSKQTGLNTEAFF.

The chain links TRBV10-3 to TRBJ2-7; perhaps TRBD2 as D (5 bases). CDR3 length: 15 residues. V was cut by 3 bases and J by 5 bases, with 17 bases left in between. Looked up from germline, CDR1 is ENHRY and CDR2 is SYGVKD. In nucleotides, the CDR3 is TGTGCCATCAGTGACCCCGGATCGCGGGTGGACGAGCAGTACTTC. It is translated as CAISDPGSRVDEQYF.

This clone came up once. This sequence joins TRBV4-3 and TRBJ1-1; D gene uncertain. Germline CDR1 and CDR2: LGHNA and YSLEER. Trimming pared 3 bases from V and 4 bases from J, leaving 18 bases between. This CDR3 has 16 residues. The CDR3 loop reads CASSQTPMLGGTEAFF. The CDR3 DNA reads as TGCGCCAGCAGCCAGACCCCGATGTTGGGCGGCACTGAAGCTTTCTTT.

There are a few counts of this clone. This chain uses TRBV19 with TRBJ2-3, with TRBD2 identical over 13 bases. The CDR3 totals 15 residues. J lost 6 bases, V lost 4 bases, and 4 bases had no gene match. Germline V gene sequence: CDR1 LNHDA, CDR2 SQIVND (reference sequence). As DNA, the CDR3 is TGTGCCAGTAGTAAACTAGCGGGGGGGCGGGATACGCAGTATTTT. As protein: CASSKLAGGRDTQYF.

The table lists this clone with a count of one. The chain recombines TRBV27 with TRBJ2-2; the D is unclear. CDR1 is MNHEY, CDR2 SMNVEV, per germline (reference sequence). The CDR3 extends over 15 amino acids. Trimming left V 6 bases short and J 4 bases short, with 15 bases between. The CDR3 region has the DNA TGTGCCAGCAGAGACCCGACGTTCCGCACCGGGGAGCTGTTTTTT. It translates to CASRDPTFRTGELFF.

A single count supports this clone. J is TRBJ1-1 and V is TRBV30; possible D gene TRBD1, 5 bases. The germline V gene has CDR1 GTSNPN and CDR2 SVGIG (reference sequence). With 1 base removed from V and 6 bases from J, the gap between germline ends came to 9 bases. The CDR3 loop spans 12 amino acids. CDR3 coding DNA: TGTGCCTGGAGTGGAGGGGTCCCTGAAGCTTTCTTT. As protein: CAWSGGVPEAFF.

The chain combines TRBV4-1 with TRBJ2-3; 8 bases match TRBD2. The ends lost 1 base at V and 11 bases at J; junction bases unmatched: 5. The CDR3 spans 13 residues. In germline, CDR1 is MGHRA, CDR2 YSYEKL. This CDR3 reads CASSQVLTSEQYF. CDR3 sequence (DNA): TGCGCCAGCAGCCAAGTCCTGACTAGCGAGCAGTATTTT.

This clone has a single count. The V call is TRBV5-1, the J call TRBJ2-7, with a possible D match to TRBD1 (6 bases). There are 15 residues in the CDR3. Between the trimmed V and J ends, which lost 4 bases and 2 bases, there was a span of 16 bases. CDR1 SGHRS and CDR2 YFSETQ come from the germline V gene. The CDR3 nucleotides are TGCGCCAGCAGCATTGGGACAATAGGACCCTACGAGCAGTACTTC. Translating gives CASSIGTIGPYEQYF. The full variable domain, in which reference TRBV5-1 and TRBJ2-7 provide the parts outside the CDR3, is KAGVTQTPRYLIKTRGQQVTLSCSPISGHRSVSWYQQTPGQGLQFLFEYFSETQRNKGNFPGRFSGRQFSNSRSEMNVSTLELGDSALYLCASSIGTIGPYEQYFGPGTRLTVT.

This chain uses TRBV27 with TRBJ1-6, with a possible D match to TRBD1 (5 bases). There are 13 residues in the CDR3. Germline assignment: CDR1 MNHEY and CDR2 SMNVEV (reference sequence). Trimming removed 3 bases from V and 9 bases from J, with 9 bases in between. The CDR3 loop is CASSLGGGSPLHF. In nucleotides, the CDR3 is TGTGCCAGCAGTTTGGGGGGAGGTTCACCCCTCCACTTT.

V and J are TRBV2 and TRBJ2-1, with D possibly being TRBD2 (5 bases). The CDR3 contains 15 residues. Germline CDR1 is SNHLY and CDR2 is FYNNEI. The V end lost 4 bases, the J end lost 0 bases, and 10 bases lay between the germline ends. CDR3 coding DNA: TGTGCCAGCAGTGGAGGACGGGGCTCCTACAATGAGCAGTTCTTC. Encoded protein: CASSGGRGSYNEQFF.

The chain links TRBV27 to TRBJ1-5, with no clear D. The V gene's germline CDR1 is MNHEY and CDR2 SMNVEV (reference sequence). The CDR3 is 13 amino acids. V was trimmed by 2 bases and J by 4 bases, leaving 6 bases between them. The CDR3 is CASSLLGNQPQHF. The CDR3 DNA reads TGTGCCAGCAGTTTACTAGGGAATCAGCCCCAGCATTTT.

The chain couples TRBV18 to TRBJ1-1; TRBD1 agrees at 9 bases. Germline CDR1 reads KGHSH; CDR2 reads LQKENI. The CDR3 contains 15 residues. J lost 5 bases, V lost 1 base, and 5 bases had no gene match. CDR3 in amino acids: CASSPQHRGLTEAFF. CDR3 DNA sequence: TGTGCCAGCTCACCACAGCACAGGGGGCTAACTGAAGCTTTCTTT.

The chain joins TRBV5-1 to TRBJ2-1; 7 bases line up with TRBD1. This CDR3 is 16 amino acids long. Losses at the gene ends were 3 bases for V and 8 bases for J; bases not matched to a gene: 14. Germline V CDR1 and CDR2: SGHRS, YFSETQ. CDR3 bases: TGCGCCAGCAGCTCGGGTTCGGACAGGTATATCCATGAGCAGTTCTTC. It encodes CASSSGSDRYIHEQFF. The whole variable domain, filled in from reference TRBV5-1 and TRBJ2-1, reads KAGVTQTPRYLIKTRGQQVTLSCSPISGHRSVSWYQQTPGQGLQFLFEYFSETQRNKGNFPGRFSGRQFSNSRSEMNVSTLELGDSALYLCASSSGSDRYIHEQFFGPGTRLTVL.

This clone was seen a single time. In DNA form, the CDR3 reads TGTGCCAGCAGCTGGGGGGCCCAAGAGACCCAGTACTTC. Translated: CASSWGAQETQYF. This chain links TRBV5-5 with TRBJ2-5; either TRBD1 or TRBD2 may supply D (6 bases each). Trimming removed 3 bases from V and 1 base from J, with 7 bases in between. Germline V gene data show CDR1 as SGHKS and CDR2 as YYEKEE (reference sequence). The CDR3 has 13 amino acids. The full variable domain, with the rest looked up from reference TRBV5-5 and TRBJ2-5, is DAGVTQSPTHLIKTRGQQVTLRCSPISGHKSVSWYQQVLGQGPQFIFQYYEKEERGRGNFPDRFSARQFPNYSSELNVNALLLGDSALYLCASSWGAQETQYFGPGTRLLVL.

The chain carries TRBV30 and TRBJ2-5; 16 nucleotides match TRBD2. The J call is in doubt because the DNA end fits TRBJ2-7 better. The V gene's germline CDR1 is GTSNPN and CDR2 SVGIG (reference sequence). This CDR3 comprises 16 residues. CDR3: CAWSGGLAGGAYEQYF. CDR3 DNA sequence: TGTGCCTGGAGCGGGGGACTAGCGGGAGGGGCCTACGAGCAGTACTTC.

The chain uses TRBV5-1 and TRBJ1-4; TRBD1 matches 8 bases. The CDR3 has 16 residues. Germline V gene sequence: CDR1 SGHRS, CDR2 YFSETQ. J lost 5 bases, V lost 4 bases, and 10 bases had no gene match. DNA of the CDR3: TGCGCCAGCAGCCCCAGTGATCGGACAGGGAATGAAAAACTGTTTTTT. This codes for CASSPSDRTGNEKLFF.

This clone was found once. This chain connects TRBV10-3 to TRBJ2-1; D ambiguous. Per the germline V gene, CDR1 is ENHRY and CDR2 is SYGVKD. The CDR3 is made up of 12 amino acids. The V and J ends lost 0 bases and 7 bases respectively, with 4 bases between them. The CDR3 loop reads CAISESGNEQFF. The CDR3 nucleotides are TGTGCCATCAGTGAGTCTGGGAATGAGCAGTTCTTC.